Included here is one T cell receptor (beta chain) sequence, with context. The data were produced by immunoSEQ multiplex PCR, yet TCRdb's version contains in-frame clones alone and is incomplete. Found here are under 35,000 clones, roughly nine tenths of them singletons; the top ten hold over 9%. The data derive from a study of blood T cell repertoires in COVID-19. Trimming left V 5 bases short and J 7 bases short, with 18 bases between. CDR3 size: 14 residues. Looked up from germline, CDR1 is SSHAT and CDR2 is FNYEAQ (reference sequence). This TCR was recovered from a man in his sixties with acute or convalescent COVID-19. The rearrangement joins TRBV7-7 to TRBJ2-7, with D tentatively TRBD2 (7 bases). The specimen sequenced was peripheral blood. The CDR3 spells CASSPAGAAREQYF. The CDR3, as DNA: TGTGCCAGCAGCCCCGCGGGGGCGGCGCGAGAGCAGTACTTC.